This TCR beta chain was found in a study of neoadjuvant anti-PD-1 for oral cavity cancer. Per the germline V gene, CDR1 is MNHNY and CDR2 is SVGAGI (reference sequence). The CDR3 is 15 residues long. Trimming cost V 6 bases and J 3 bases, with 17 bases left between them. Time point: after neoadjuvant nivolumab, at surgical resection. Method: immunoSEQ multiplex PCR; TCRdb's copy keeps in-frame clones and lacks some. Among 13,000 to 15,000 clones, approximately 70% were seen once, and the ten largest hold 3% to 4%. This sequence was found in a person aged 35-79 years with oral cavity squamous cell carcinoma. V and J are TRBV6-6 and TRBJ1-1, with a weak D call TRBD1 (5 bases). The sample was PBMCs, taken after nivolumab (anti-PD-1) treatment. The chain's CDR3 is CASRPRQLGDTEAFF. The CDR3 coding sequence is TGTGCCAGCAGACCAAGACAGCTGGGGGACACTGAAGCTTTCTTT.